The clone carrying this TCR beta chain was seen once. Its antigen remains unknown. Repertoires were generated with immunoSEQ multiplex PCR, while TCRdb's copy carries only in-frame clones and drops some. Here the sample spans about 2.4 million clones, roughly nine tenths being singletons. These data are taken from a study of shared clonotypes between healthy human individuals. This CDR3 contains 15 residues. Germline-derived CDR1 and CDR2 are SGDLS and YYNGEE. V dropped 0 bases and J dropped 4 bases, with 12 bases sitting between them. The study's findings and limits: Sampling was confined to blood; repertoires within tissues likely differ.

This receptor was identified in a man aged 18 to 35 in good health. The sequenced sample consisted of naive CD4+ T cells sorted from blood. Subset in this sample: CD45RA+ positively selected. The chain links TRBV9 to TRBJ2-3; no clear D. CDR3 region: CASSVGGSEADTQYF. DNA for the CDR3: TGTGCCAGCAGCGTAGGTGGATCTGAAGCAGATACGCAGTATTTT.